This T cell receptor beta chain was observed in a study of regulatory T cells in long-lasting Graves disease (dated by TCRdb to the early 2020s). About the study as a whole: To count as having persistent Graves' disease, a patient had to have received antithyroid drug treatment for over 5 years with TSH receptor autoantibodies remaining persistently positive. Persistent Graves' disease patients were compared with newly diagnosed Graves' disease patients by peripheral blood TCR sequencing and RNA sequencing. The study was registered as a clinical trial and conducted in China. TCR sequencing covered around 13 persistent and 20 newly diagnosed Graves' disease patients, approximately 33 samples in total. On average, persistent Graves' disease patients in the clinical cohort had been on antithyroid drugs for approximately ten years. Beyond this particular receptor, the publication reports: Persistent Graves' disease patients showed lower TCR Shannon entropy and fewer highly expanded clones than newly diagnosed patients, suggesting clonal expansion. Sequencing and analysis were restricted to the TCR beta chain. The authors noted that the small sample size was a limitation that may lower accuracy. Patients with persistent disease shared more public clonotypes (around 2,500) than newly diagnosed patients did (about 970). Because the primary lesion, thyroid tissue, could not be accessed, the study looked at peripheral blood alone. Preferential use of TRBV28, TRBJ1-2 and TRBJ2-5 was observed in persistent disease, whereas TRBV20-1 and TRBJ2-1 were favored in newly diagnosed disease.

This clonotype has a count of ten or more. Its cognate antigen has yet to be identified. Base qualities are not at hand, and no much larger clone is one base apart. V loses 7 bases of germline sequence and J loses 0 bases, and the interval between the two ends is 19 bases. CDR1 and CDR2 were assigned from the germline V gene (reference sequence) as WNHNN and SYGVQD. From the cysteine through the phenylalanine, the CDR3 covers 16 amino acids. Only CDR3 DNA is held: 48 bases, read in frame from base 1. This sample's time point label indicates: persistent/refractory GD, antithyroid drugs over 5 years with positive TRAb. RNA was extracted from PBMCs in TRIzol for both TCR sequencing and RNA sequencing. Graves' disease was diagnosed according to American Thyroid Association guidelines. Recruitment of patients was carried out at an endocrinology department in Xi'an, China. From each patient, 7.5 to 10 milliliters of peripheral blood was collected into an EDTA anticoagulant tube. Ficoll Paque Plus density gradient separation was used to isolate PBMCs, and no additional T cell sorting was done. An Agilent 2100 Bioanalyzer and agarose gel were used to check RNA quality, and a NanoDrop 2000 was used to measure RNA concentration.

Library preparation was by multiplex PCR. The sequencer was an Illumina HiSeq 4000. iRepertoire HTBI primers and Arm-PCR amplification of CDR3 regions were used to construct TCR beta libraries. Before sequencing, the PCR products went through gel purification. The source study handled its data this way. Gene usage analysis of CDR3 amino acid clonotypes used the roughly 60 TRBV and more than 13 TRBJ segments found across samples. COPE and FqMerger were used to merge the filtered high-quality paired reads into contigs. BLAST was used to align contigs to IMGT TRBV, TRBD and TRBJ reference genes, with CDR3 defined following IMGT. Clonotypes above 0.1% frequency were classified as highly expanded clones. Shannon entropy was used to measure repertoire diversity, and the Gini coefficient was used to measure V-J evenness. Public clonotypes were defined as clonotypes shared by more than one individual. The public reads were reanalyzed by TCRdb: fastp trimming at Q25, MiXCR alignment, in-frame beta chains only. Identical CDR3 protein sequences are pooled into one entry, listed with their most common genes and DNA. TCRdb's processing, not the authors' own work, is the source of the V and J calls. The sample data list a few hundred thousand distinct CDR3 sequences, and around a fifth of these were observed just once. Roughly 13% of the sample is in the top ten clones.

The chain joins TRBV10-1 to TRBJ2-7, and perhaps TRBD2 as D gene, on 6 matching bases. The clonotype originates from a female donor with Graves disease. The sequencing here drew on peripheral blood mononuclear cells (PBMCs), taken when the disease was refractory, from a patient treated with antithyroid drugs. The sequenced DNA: TGCGCCAGCACCCCGCCGTACGGGGGAAGCTCCTACGAGCAGTACTTC. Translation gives CASTPPYGGSSYEQYF.